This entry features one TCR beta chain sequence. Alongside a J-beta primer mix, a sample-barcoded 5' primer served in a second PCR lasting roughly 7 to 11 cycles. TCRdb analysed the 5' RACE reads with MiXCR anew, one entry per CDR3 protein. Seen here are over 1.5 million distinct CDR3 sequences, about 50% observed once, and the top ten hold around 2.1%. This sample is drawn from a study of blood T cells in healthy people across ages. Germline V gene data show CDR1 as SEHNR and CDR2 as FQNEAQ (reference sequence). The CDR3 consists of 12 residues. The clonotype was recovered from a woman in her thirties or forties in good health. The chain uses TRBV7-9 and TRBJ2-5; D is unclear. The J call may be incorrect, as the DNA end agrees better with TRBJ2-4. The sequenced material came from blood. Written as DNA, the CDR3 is TGTGCCAGCGCGGACGACCGGAACATTCAGTACTTC. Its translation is CASADDRNIQYF.